These 31 T cell receptor beta chains came from one sample sequenced in a study. The assay was immunoSEQ multiplex PCR, and TCRdb's table has in-frame clones only and misses some. The table records 45,000 to 55,000 clones, 85% to 95% of them present only once. Sample: PBMCs. The origin of the receptors is a man aged 40-50 years with rheumatoid arthritis.

The rearrangement links TRBV5-6 to TRBJ2-7; possible D gene TRBD1, 5 bases. Germline V lookup: CDR1 SGHDT, CDR2 YYEEEE. The germline V and J ends were trimmed by 4 bases and 0 bases, with 8 bases remaining between them. The CDR3 is 13 amino acids. CDR3 sequence (DNA): TGTGCCAGCAGCCTACAGGTCTCCTACGAGCAGTACTTC. Translation: CASSLQVSYEQYF. The whole variable domain, filled in from reference TRBV5-6 and TRBJ2-7, reads DAGVTQSPTHLIKTRGQQVTLRCSPKSGHDTVSWYQQALGQGPQFIFQYYEEEERQRGNFPDRFSGHQFPNYSSELNVNALLLGDSALYLCASSLQVSYEQYFGPGTRLTVT.

This chain joins TRBV5-1 and TRBJ2-7; TRBD1 is a possible D gene (5 bases). This CDR3 contains 14 residues. The V and J ends lost 0 bases and 3 bases respectively, with 10 bases between them. Germline V gene sequence: CDR1 SGHRS, CDR2 YFSETQ. The CDR3: CASSLDDSVYEQYF. DNA for the CDR3: TGCGCCAGCAGCTTGGATGACAGCGTCTACGAGCAGTACTTC. The full variable domain, its missing parts supplied by reference TRBV5-1 and TRBJ2-7, is KAGVTQTPRYLIKTRGQQVTLSCSPISGHRSVSWYQQTPGQGLQFLFEYFSETQRNKGNFPGRFSGRQFSNSRSEMNVSTLELGDSALYLCASSLDDSVYEQYFGPGTRLTVT.

The V and J genes are TRBV5-4 and TRBJ1-1; D gene unclear. Trimming took off 1 base at V and 4 bases at J, with 11 bases between the two ends. The CDR3 loop spans 14 amino acids. CDR1 and CDR2 (germline): SGHNT, YYREEE (reference sequence). The CDR3 DNA reads as TGTGCCAGCAGCTTGAATTGGGTTGGCACTGAAGCTTTCTTT. Translating gives CASSLNWVGTEAFF.

Only one count was recorded for this clone. The chain links TRBV5-4 to TRBJ2-7; either TRBD1 or TRBD2 may fit D (5 bases each). This CDR3 is 14 amino acids long. Germline lookup yields CDR1 SGHNT and CDR2 YYREEE (reference sequence). V lost 0 bases, J lost 2 bases, and 9 bases lay in between. As DNA, the CDR3 is TGTGCCAGCAGCTTGGAGGGGAGAACCTACGAGCAGTACTTC. It encodes CASSLEGRTYEQYF.

This chain links TRBV28 with TRBJ2-7; D might be TRBD1 (6 bases). Germline lookup yields CDR1 MDHEN and CDR2 SYDVKM. Between the trimmed V and J ends, which lost 6 bases and 3 bases, there was a span of 12 bases. The CDR3 length is 13 residues. In DNA form, the CDR3 reads TGTGCCAGCAGGACAGGCCCTCACTACGAGCAGTACTTC. Protein product: CASRTGPHYEQYF. The full variable domain, with the rest looked up from reference TRBV28 and TRBJ2-7, is DVKVTQSSRYLVKRTGEKVFLECVQDMDHENMFWYRQDPGLGLRLIYFSYDVKMKEKGDIPEGYSVSREKKERFSLILESASTNQTSMYLCASRTGPHYEQYFGPGTRLTVT.

DNA for the CDR3: TGTGCCAGCAGTTTAGCGGGACAGGGGCGATACTATGGCTACACCTTC. It is translated as CASSLAGQGRYYGYTF. The V gene is TRBV28, the J gene TRBJ1-2; 10 nucleotides line up with TRBD1. Germline loops: CDR1 MDHEN, CDR2 SYDVKM. The CDR3 is made up of 16 amino acids. Trimming took 2 bases from V and 3 from J; bases not matched to a gene: 6.

The chain links TRBV15 to TRBJ2-1, with 7 bases matching TRBD2. CDR3 size: 17 residues. The V gene's germline CDR1 is LNHNV and CDR2 YYDKDF (reference sequence). Unmatched junction bases numbered 14, after V lost 0 bases and J lost 9 bases. CDR3 residues: CATSRDLGGRVGGEQFF. CDR3 nucleotide sequence: TGTGCCACCAGCAGAGATCTAGGCGGGAGAGTTGGCGGTGAGCAGTTCTTC.

The chain is built from TRBV19 and TRBJ2-7; D may correspond to TRBD1 or TRBD2 (6 bases each). CDR3 length: 16 amino acids. The germline V gene has CDR1 LNHDA and CDR2 SQIVND (reference sequence). Trimming took off 3 bases at V and 2 bases at J, with 17 bases between the two ends. CDR3: CASSIMSGAGPYEQYF. CDR3 bases: TGTGCCAGTAGTATTATGTCGGGGGCCGGCCCCTACGAGCAGTACTTC.

This clone has only one observation. The rearrangement uses TRBV27 and TRBJ1-6; no definite D call. Germline loops: CDR1 MNHEY, CDR2 SMNVEV (reference sequence). The germline V and J ends were trimmed by 0 bases and 0 bases, with 9 bases remaining between them. The CDR3 covers 17 residues. In DNA, the CDR3 is TGTGCCAGCAGTTTATCGAGGGTTCGCTCCTATAATTCACCCCTCCACTTT. It encodes CASSLSRVRSYNSPLHF.

The chain links TRBV9 to TRBJ1-2; 9 bases fit TRBD1. V shed 0 bases and J 6 bases; nucleotides not matched to a gene: 9. Germline loops: CDR1 SGDLS, CDR2 YYNGEE. This CDR3 has 16 residues. CDR3 nucleotide sequence: TGTGCCAGCAGCGTAGGCCCCAGGGACAGGGTGAATGGCTACACCTTC. It codes for CASSVGPRDRVNGYTF. Drawing the rest from reference TRBV9 and TRBJ1-2, the complete variable domain is DSGVTQTPKHLITATGQRVTLRCSPRSGDLSVYWYQQSLDQGLQFLIQYYNGEERAKGNILERFSAQQFPDLHSELNLSSLELGDSALYFCASSVGPRDRVNGYTFGSGTRLTVV.

The chain employs TRBV5-1 and TRBJ1-1, with a weak D call TRBD1 (6 bases). V lost 4 bases and J 7 bases, leaving 14 bases between the germline ends. This CDR3 spans 13 amino acids. Germline V gene lookup returns CDR1 SGHRS and CDR2 YFSETQ. As DNA, the CDR3 is TGCGCCAGCAGCGGTCTAGGGACACTTGAAGCTTTCTTT. Protein product: CASSGLGTLEAFF.

The V and J genes are TRBV5-1 and TRBJ1-2; D might be TRBD1 (5 bases). Germline-derived CDR1 and CDR2 are SGHRS and YFSETQ. The CDR3 extends over 21 amino acids. Trimming pared 1 base from V and 5 bases from J, leaving 33 bases between. DNA for the CDR3: TGCGCCAGCAGCTTGAACGGGGGAATTCGACAGCTACCTTCTTCTAGGTATGGCTACACCTTC. Its protein is CASSLNGGIRQLPSSRYGYTF.

The chain uses TRBV6-2 or TRBV6-3 and TRBJ1-5; D is uncertain. The ends were cut back, 2 bases at V and 4 bases at J, with 15 bases in the middle. Germline V gives CDR1 MNHEY, CDR2 SVGEGT. The CDR3 is 16 amino acids. The chain's CDR3 is CASSYGFARSNQPQHF. The DNA for the CDR3 is TGTGCCAGCAGTTACGGTTTCGCCAGATCTAATCAGCCCCAGCATTTT.

The CDR3 nucleotides read TGTGCCAGTAGGGTGGGGGTTTCTAATCAGCCCCAGCATTTT. This sequence encodes CASRVGVSNQPQHF. This chain joins TRBV19 and TRBJ1-5, with D possibly TRBD1 on 5 matching bases. CDR3 size: 14 residues. V was trimmed by 6 bases and J by 4 bases, leaving 13 bases between them. CDR1 is LNHDA and CDR2 is SQIVND in the germline V gene (reference sequence).

The chain carries TRBV5-4 and TRBJ1-2, with 9 bases aligning to TRBD1. CDR3 length: 15 residues. The junction had 7 bases not matched to a gene; V was cut back by 2 bases and J by 5 bases. Per germline, CDR1 SGHNT and CDR2 YYREEE (reference sequence). Written as DNA, the CDR3 is TGTGCCAGCAGCTTTGGACAGGGGACGGGTTATGGCTACACCTTC. This sequence encodes CASSFGQGTGYGYTF.

This sequence joins TRBV28 and TRBJ1-5, with a tentative D call TRBD1 (5 bases). This CDR3 is built from 15 residues. Germline V gene sequence: CDR1 MDHEN, CDR2 SYDVKM. V shed 3 bases and J shed 6 bases, with 15 bases lying between them. For the CDR3, the DNA is TGTGCCAGCAGTTTTAGGCCCCGAGGGACTCAGCCCCAGCATTTT. This gives the protein CASSFRPRGTQPQHF.

This chain connects TRBV9 to TRBJ2-3; possibly TRBD2 for D (5 bases). The V gene's germline CDR1 is SGDLS and CDR2 YYNGEE. The germline V and J ends were trimmed by 0 bases and 6 bases, with 11 bases remaining between them. The CDR3 contains 14 residues. The CDR3 bases are TGTGCCAGCAGCGTAGTTGAGGGTTTGGATACGCAGTATTTT. This translates into CASSVVEGLDTQYF.

The chain joins TRBV5-6 to TRBJ2-7; D is unresolved. This CDR3 comprises 13 residues. Germline V gene data show CDR1 as SGHDT and CDR2 as YYEEEE. Trimming pared 6 bases from V and 3 bases from J, leaving 13 bases between. The CDR3 region has the DNA TGTGCCAGCACCTCCTTTGAACGCTACGAGCAGTACTTC. Amino acid sequence: CASTSFERYEQYF.

This clone was counted a single time. The V call is TRBV19, the J call TRBJ2-7, with D tentatively TRBD2 (5 bases). CDR3 length equals 13 residues. Germline V gives CDR1 LNHDA, CDR2 SQIVND (reference sequence). Trimming pared 6 bases from V and 3 bases from J, leaving 12 bases between. CDR3 residues: CASRGEINYEQYF. The CDR3 nucleotides are TGTGCCAGTAGGGGAGAAATTAACTACGAGCAGTACTTC.

Here the CDR3 reads CASSPPQGYGTEAFF. DNA of the CDR3: TGTGCCAGCTCACCACCACAGGGGTATGGCACTGAAGCTTTCTTT. The chain employs TRBV18 and TRBJ1-1; 7 positions match TRBD1. The length of the CDR3 is 15 residues. Trimming took 0 bases from V and 4 from J; bases not matched to a gene: 5. CDR1 KGHSH and CDR2 LQKENI come from the germline V gene.

The chain is built from TRBV6-4 and TRBJ2-2; D is uncertain. This CDR3 is built from 10 residues. Trimming removed 10 bases at V and 6 bases at J, with 6 bases between. Germline CDR1 is MRHNA and CDR2 is SNTAGT. CDR3 nucleotide sequence: TGTGCCACCTACTCCGGGGAGCTGTTTTTT. Its translation: CATYSGELFF.

The rearrangement uses TRBV28 and TRBJ1-1, with D unclear. V was clipped by 3 bases and J by 6 bases, with 11 bases between them. The CDR3 is 13 amino acids. The germline V gene has CDR1 MDHEN and CDR2 SYDVKM. CDR3 amino acids: CASSFRGAAEAFF. CDR3 nucleotide sequence: TGTGCCAGCAGTTTTCGAGGAGCCGCTGAAGCTTTCTTT.

The V call is TRBV28, the J call TRBJ2-1, with a tentative D call TRBD1 (7 bases). There are 14 residues in the CDR3. Germline V gives CDR1 MDHEN, CDR2 SYDVKM. Deletions cut 6 bases from V and 6 bases from J, with 15 bases between. In nucleotides, the CDR3 is TGTGCCAGCAGCCCTCGTCAGGGGGGCAATGAGCAGTTCTTC. Translating gives CASSPRQGGNEQFF.

The V gene is TRBV27, the J gene TRBJ1-2; possibly TRBD1 for D (5 bases). CDR3 size: 12 residues. Germline-derived CDR1 and CDR2 are MNHEY and SMNVEV (reference sequence). The V end lost 5 bases, the J end lost 8 bases, and 12 bases lay between the germline ends. CDR3: CASSQGWGGYTF. The CDR3, as DNA: TGTGCCAGCAGTCAGGGATGGGGAGGCTACACCTTC.

This chain links TRBV2 with TRBJ1-4; D ambiguous. Germline assignment: CDR1 SNHLY and CDR2 FYNNEI. The CDR3 sequence is 15 residues long. V was cut by 4 bases and J by 0 bases, with 9 bases left in between. CDR3 coding DNA: TGTGCCAGCAGTGTCAGGTCAACAACTAATGAAAAACTGTTTTTT. Its protein is CASSVRSTTNEKLFF.

The chain combines TRBV5-6 with TRBJ2-1, with 11 positions matching TRBD1. Germline CDR1 and CDR2: SGHDT and YYEEEE. The junction had 6 bases not matched to a gene; V was cut back by 3 bases and J by 4 bases. This CDR3 has 16 amino acids. The CDR3 sequence is CASSSGGTGGYNEQFF. The DNA for the CDR3 is TGTGCCAGCAGCTCGGGAGGGACAGGGGGATACAATGAGCAGTTCTTC.

DNA for the CDR3: TGTGCCAGCGGATTCTATTGGGGAGGAACTAATGAAAAACTGTTTTTT. This encodes CASGFYWGGTNEKLFF. The chain employs TRBV27 and TRBJ1-4; D uncertain. The CDR3 extends over 16 amino acids. V was clipped by 8 bases and J by 1 base, with 17 bases between them. Per the germline V gene, CDR1 is MNHEY and CDR2 is SMNVEV (reference sequence).

The J gene is TRBJ1-2, the V gene TRBV28; D uncertain. CDR1 and CDR2 (germline): MDHEN, SYDVKM. The CDR3 runs 14 residues. Trimming pared 1 base from V and 0 bases from J, leaving 6 bases between. The CDR3, as DNA: TGTGCCAGCAGTTTATTGGGCCCTAACTATGGCTACACCTTC. Protein sequence: CASSLLGPNYGYTF.

The CDR3 reads CASSQTSGRSREQFF. DNA for the CDR3: TGTGCCAGCAGCCAGACTAGCGGGAGATCGAGGGAGCAGTTCTTC. The chain has TRBV3-1 (or the pseudogene TRBV3-2) and TRBJ2-1; 12 bases match TRBD2. This CDR3 spans 15 amino acids. V was pared by 3 bases and J by 10 bases, with 7 bases of the junction left unmatched. The V gene's germline CDR1 is LGHDT and CDR2 YNNKEL (reference sequence).

This chain links TRBV27 with TRBJ1-1; D not resolved. CDR3 length: 13 amino acids. Germline assignment: CDR1 MNHEY and CDR2 SMNVEV (reference sequence). Trimming took 0 bases from V and 2 from J, leaving 4 bases between them. Here the CDR3 reads CASSLSINTEAFF. The CDR3 bases are TGTGCCAGCAGTTTATCGATAAACACTGAAGCTTTCTTT.

The sample holds one count of this clone. The gene calls are TRBV10-3 and TRBJ2-1; no reliable D call. The CDR3 has 14 residues. The ends were cut back, 0 bases at V and 7 bases at J, with 10 bases in the middle. CDR1 and CDR2 from the germline V gene are ENHRY and SYGVKD. The CDR3 DNA reads as TGTGCCATCAGTGAGTCGGCCGGTGGTAATGAGCAGTTCTTC. Its translation: CAISESAGGNEQFF.